The 20 T cell receptor beta chains listed next were all sequenced from one sample in a study of identical twins (dated by TCRdb to 2015 to 2016). The library came from 5' RACE. The instrument given in TCRdb is Illumina HiSeq 2000. TCRdb took the public reads, trimmed them with fastp at Q25, ran MiXCR for clone calling and kept in-frame beta chains. Each entry merges the rows of one CDR3 protein and shows their most common DNA and genes. This sample lists around 570,000 distinct CDR3 sequences; 9.6% were detected once. The ten largest clones capture approximately 3.2% of the sample. Another study also made use of these data, one on yellow fever vaccine responses in identical twins.

Sequenced sample: PBMCs. Source of these receptors: a woman younger than 30 in good health.

This clonotype was picked up a small number of times. The chain couples TRBV7-2 to TRBJ2-1, with TRBD2 identical over 14 bases. This CDR3 is 15 amino acids long. Losses at the gene ends were 4 bases for V and 12 bases for J; bases not matched to a gene: 8. Germline loops: CDR1 SGHTA, CDR2 FQGNSA. This CDR3 reads CASSSGTSGSGPQFF. For the CDR3, the DNA is TGTGCCAGCAGCTCGGGGACTAGCGGGAGTGGTCCGCAGTTCTTC.

The chain is built from TRBV29-1 and TRBJ1-1; D is unresolved. CDR3 length: 11 amino acids. Per germline, CDR1 SQVTM and CDR2 ANQGSEA. V dropped 6 bases and J dropped 3 bases, with 8 bases sitting between them. The CDR3 reads CSVAGYTEAFF. The DNA of the CDR3 is TGCAGCGTCGCCGGCTACACTGAAGCTTTCTTT.

This clonotype has a count of ten or more. This rearrangement joins TRBV6-1 to TRBJ1-3; 7 bases are a match to TRBD1. V lost 5 bases to trimming and J lost 4 bases; unmatched junction nucleotides: 14. The CDR3 runs to 17 residues. The germline gives CDR1 MNHNS, CDR2 SASEGT. The CDR3 spells CASSPPQIRQGGNTIYF. For the CDR3, the DNA is TGTGCCAGCAGTCCTCCTCAGATAAGACAGGGAGGAAACACCATATATTTT.

This clonotype was detected ten times or more. This chain links TRBV7-8 with TRBJ2-3; no clear D gene. The germline CDR1 and CDR2 sequences are SGHVS and FQNEAQ. The CDR3 has 13 amino acids. V lost 5 bases, J lost 6 bases, and 12 bases lay in between. CDR3 in DNA: TGTGCCAGCAGCAGAGGACCGTTCGATACGCAGTATTTT. Protein product: CASSRGPFDTQYF.

This clonotype has at least ten counts. The V gene is TRBV25-1, the J gene TRBJ2-5; the match to TRBD1 covers 9 bases. Germline values: CDR1 MGHDK, CDR2 SYGVNS. V lost 3 bases, J lost 1 base, and 6 bases stayed unmatched. CDR3 length: 16 residues. The CDR3 loop is CASSDLRDRVQETQYF. In DNA form, the CDR3 reads TGTGCCAGCAGTGATCTCCGGGACAGGGTCCAAGAGACCCAGTACTTC.

Only a few counts were recorded for this clonotype. The gene calls are TRBV12-3 or TRBV12-4 and TRBJ2-3; D perhaps matches TRBD2 (5 bases). V lost 3 bases, J lost 3 bases, and 10 bases lay in between. This CDR3 is built from 14 residues. The CDR3 nucleotides are TGTGCCAGCAGTTTCGTACTAGTTACAGATACGCAGTATTTT. Translating it yields CASSFVLVTDTQYF.

This chain links TRBV7-8 with TRBJ2-5; either TRBD1 or TRBD2 may fit D (5 bases each). The CDR3 covers 14 residues. Trimming removed 5 bases from V and 4 bases from J, with 14 bases in between. Germline loops: CDR1 SGHVS, CDR2 FQNEAQ. The CDR3 protein is CASSPGAGTETQYF. Written as DNA, the CDR3 is TGTGCCAGCAGCCCCGGGGCAGGTACAGAGACCCAGTACTTC.

This clonotype was detected a few times. The chain is built from TRBV20-1 and TRBJ2-2; D might be TRBD1 or TRBD2, each matching 5 bases. CDR1 DFQATT and CDR2 SNEGSKA come from the germline V gene (reference sequence). The CDR3 extends over 13 amino acids. CDR3 coding DNA: TGCAGAGGGGAGATCAGGGCCACCGGGGAGCTGTTTTTT. Encoded protein: CRGEIRATGELFF.

This clonotype was detected ten times or more. The chain uses TRBV27 and TRBJ2-7, with D hard to call. The germline V gene has CDR1 MNHEY and CDR2 SMNVEV (reference sequence). Between the trimmed V and J ends, which lost 0 bases and 4 bases, there was a span of 7 bases. The CDR3 has 13 amino acids. The CDR3 sequence: CASSLSGMYEQYF. DNA of the CDR3: TGTGCCAGCAGTTTATCAGGGATGTACGAGCAGTACTTC.

This clonotype was detected only a few times. This chain uses TRBV6-1 with TRBJ1-4; a possible D gene is TRBD1 (5 bases). CDR1 and CDR2 (germline): MNHNS, SASEGT. The V end was cut by 9 bases, the J end by 7 bases, with 18 bases between. The CDR3 has 14 amino acids. CDR3 sequence reads: CASLQGSLGEKLFF. CDR3 bases: TGTGCCAGTCTCCAGGGTTCTTTAGGTGAAAAACTGTTTTTT.

In this sample, this clonotype turned up many times. The chain employs TRBV29-1 and TRBJ2-4, with 7 bases aligning to TRBD1. V was clipped by 6 bases and J by 5 bases; unmatched bases: 4. The germline V gene has CDR1 SQVTM and CDR2 ANQGSEA. The CDR3 has 12 amino acids. The CDR3 DNA follows: TGCAGCGTCGGACAGGCAGAAAACATTCAGTACTTC. It codes for CSVGQAENIQYF.

This clonotype was observed a few times. The rearrangement links TRBV20-1 to TRBJ2-7; D is unclear. The V end was cut by 0 bases, the J end by 5 bases, with 8 bases between. Germline CDR1 is DFQATT and CDR2 is SNEGSKA (reference sequence). The CDR3 covers 12 residues. In nucleotides, the CDR3 is TGCAGTGCTAGAGATCGAGGCCACGAGCAGTACTTC. Residues: CSARDRGHEQYF.

This clonotype has more than one count but fewer than ten. This rearrangement joins TRBV4-1 to TRBJ2-2; D unclear. This CDR3 region has 17 residues. The V and J ends lost 4 bases and 6 bases respectively, with 21 bases between them. From germline, CDR1 is MGHRA and CDR2 YSYEKL. Written as DNA, the CDR3 is TGCGCCAGCAGCCCGTCCGTTTTTGAAGGCTCGGCCGGGGAGCTGTTTTTT. As protein: CASSPSVFEGSAGELFF.

In this sample, this clonotype turned up a few times. The rearrangement links TRBV29-1 to TRBJ1-2, with 7 bases that match TRBD1. The CDR3 is 13 amino acids. V gave up 6 bases and J gave up 6 bases; unmatched junction bases: 10. In germline, CDR1 is SQVTM, CDR2 ANQGSEA. This chain's CDR3 is CSVVTGQLDGYTF. As DNA, the CDR3 is TGCAGCGTAGTGACAGGGCAATTGGATGGCTACACCTTC.

This clonotype was observed many times. The rearrangement uses TRBV20-1 and TRBJ1-5; possibly TRBD1 for D (5 bases). The germline V and J ends were trimmed by 5 bases and 4 bases, with 15 bases remaining between them. The length of the CDR3 is 14 residues. The V gene's germline CDR1 is DFQATT and CDR2 SNEGSKA (reference sequence). This CDR3 reads CSASGLNANQPQHF. CDR3 in DNA: TGCAGTGCTTCGGGGCTAAACGCAAATCAGCCCCAGCATTTT.

The chain uses TRBV5-4 and TRBJ2-7; TRBD2 matches 9 bases. Germline CDR1 and CDR2: SGHNT and YYREEE (reference sequence). CDR3 length equals 15 residues. V shed 4 bases, J shed 3 bases, and the junction held 8 bases outside the gene matches. Written as DNA, the CDR3 is TGTGCCAGCAGCGCCTCTAGCGGGGCGGTCTACGAGCAGTACTTC. Protein product: CASSASSGAVYEQYF.

The J gene is TRBJ2-1, the V gene TRBV10-3; D unresolved. V gave up 7 bases and J gave up 0 bases, with 13 bases separating them. This CDR3 has 15 residues. The germline gives CDR1 ENHRY, CDR2 SYGVKD. For the CDR3, the DNA is TGTGCCATCAACGGGCGCGAGAGCTCCTACAATGAGCAGTTCTTC. Translating it yields CAINGRESSYNEQFF.

The chain couples TRBV29-1 to TRBJ2-7; TRBD1 is a possible D gene (5 bases). This CDR3 comprises 13 residues. V lost 0 bases and J lost 1, with 7 bases in between. The germline V gene encodes CDR1 SQVTM and CDR2 ANQGSEA. CDR3 region: CSVEDRESYEQYF. The CDR3 bases are TGCAGCGTTGAAGACAGGGAATCCTACGAGCAGTACTTC.

This clonotype was picked up many times. The chain is built from TRBV7-8 and TRBJ2-5; D tentatively reads TRBD1 or TRBD2 (5 bases each). The germline V gene has CDR1 SGHVS and CDR2 FQNEAQ. Trimming stripped 2 bases from V and 5 bases from J, with 12 bases between. The CDR3 is 14 amino acids. In DNA, the CDR3 is TGTGCCAGCAGCTTAAGTCGAGGGGCGGAGACCCAGTACTTC. As protein: CASSLSRGAETQYF.

The J gene is TRBJ2-7, the V gene TRBV4-3, with 12 bases fitting TRBD2. V gave up 0 bases and J gave up 0 bases; unmatched junction bases: 9. Germline V gene data show CDR1 as LGHNA and CDR2 as YSLEER. The CDR3 extends over 19 amino acids. Here the CDR3 DNA reads TGCGCCAGCAGCCAAGAAATACTAGCGGGAGGCCCCCTCTCCTACGAGCAGTACTTC. Residues: CASSQEILAGGPLSYEQYF.